Following are 2 T cell receptor beta chains from one sample sequenced in a study of T cell clonality in common variable immunodeficiency. Assay: immunoSEQ multiplex PCR; the TCRdb copy retains only in-frame clones and omits some. The specimen has 55,000 or so clones, none found just once. Source material: peripheral blood mononuclear cells. These TCRs come from a person between 18 and 70 years old in good health.

This clone was observed many times. Read sequence stops 3 residues before the CDR3 end, and the germline J gene provides the missing end. This chain uses TRBV19 with TRBJ1-5; no clear D gene. Deletions cut 7 bases from V and 4 bases from J, with 14 bases between. Germline lookup yields CDR1 LNHDA and CDR2 SQIVND (reference sequence). The CDR3 totals 14 residues. CDR3: CASTHRGRNQPQHF. The covered CDR3 bases are TGTGCCAGTACCCACCGTGGCAGGAATCAGCCC.

This clone was seen many times. The sequenced fragment ends 3 residues before the CDR3 boundary, so the rest is inferred from the germline J gene. This chain links TRBV19 with TRBJ2-3; TRBD2 agrees at 11 bases. V shed 6 bases, J shed 8 bases, and the junction held 10 bases outside the gene matches. CDR1 and CDR2 (germline): LNHDA, SQIVND (reference sequence). This CDR3 is built from 15 residues. The CDR3 is CASSATSGTPGTQYF. The sequenced CDR3 bases are TGTGCCAGTAGCGCGACTAGCGGGACCCCCGGTACG.